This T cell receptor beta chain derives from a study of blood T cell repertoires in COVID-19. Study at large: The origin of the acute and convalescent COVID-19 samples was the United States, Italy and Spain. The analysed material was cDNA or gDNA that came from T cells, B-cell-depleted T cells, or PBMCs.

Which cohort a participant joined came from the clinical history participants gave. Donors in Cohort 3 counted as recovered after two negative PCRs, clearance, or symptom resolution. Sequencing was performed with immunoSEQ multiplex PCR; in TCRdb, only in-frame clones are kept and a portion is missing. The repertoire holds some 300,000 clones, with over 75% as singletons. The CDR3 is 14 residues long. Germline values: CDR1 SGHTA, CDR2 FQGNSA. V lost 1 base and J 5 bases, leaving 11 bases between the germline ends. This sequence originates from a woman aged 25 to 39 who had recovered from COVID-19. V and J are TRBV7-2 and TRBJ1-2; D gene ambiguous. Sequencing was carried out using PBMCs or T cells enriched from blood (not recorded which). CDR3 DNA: TGTGCCAGCAGCTTAGGCTTCGTTACTTATGGCTACACCTTC. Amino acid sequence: CASSLGFVTYGYTF.